Listed here are 21 T cell receptor beta chains from one sample, sequenced in a study of T cells after yellow fever vaccination. One entry per CDR3 protein results from TCRdb running MiXCR on the 5' RACE reads. The sample lists around 350,000 distinct CDR3 sequences; 6.2% were seen once. Sequenced here: PBMCs, sampled 5 days after the yellow fever booster vaccination. These receptors were taken from a man aged 30 to 45 who received the YFV17D yellow fever vaccine.

This clonotype was seen repeatedly, ten times or more. The chain employs TRBV20-1 and TRBJ2-5; D call uncertain. The V end was cut by 5 bases, the J end by 2 bases, with 15 bases between. The CDR3 is 14 residues long. The germline V gene encodes CDR1 DFQATT and CDR2 SNEGSKA (reference sequence). Written as DNA, the CDR3 is TGCAGTGCTGGACCTCCCCCGATTCAAGAGACCCAGTACTTC. Translating gives CSAGPPPIQETQYF.

This clonotype was seen repeatedly, ten times or more. J is TRBJ1-1 and V is TRBV19; no reliable D call. Looked up from germline, CDR1 is LNHDA and CDR2 is SQIVND (reference sequence). Trimming took 5 bases from V and 3 from J, leaving 10 bases between them. The CDR3 runs 13 residues. The chain's CDR3 is CASSLAGYTEAFF. The CDR3 bases are TGTGCCAGTAGTCTGGCTGGTTACACTGAAGCTTTCTTT.

The chain's CDR3 is CSAGTSAADTQYF. Written as DNA, the CDR3 is TGCAGTGCTGGGACTAGCGCAGCAGATACGCAGTATTTT. V and J are TRBV20-1 and TRBJ2-3, with 10 bases that match TRBD2. Germline V gives CDR1 DFQATT, CDR2 SNEGSKA (reference sequence). The CDR3 sequence is 13 residues long. The V segment lost 5 bases and the J segment 4 bases; nucleotides outside the gene matches: 3.

A few counts support this clonotype. This chain uses TRBV10-3 with TRBJ2-5; D possibly corresponds to TRBD2 (6 bases). Looked up from germline, CDR1 is ENHRY and CDR2 is SYGVKD. Trimming cost V 6 bases and J 0 bases, with 11 bases left between them. The CDR3 spans 14 residues. The CDR3 DNA sequence: TGTGCCATCAGGGGGGACTCGTACCAAGAGACCCAGTACTTC. It is translated as CAIRGDSYQETQYF.

This clonotype was picked up many times. This chain joins TRBV20-1 and TRBJ2-4; no clear D. The CDR3 totals 16 residues. The V gene lost 6 bases and the J gene lost 0 bases, with 18 bases spanning the gap. Per germline, CDR1 DFQATT and CDR2 SNEGSKA (reference sequence). Written as DNA, the CDR3 is TGCAGTGCAACGGACCGAGCAACCTTAGCCAAAAACATTCAGTACTTC. It translates to CSATDRATLAKNIQYF.

This clonotype was seen at least ten times. This chain links TRBV7-6 with TRBJ2-1; 9 bases are a match to TRBD1. There are 16 residues in the CDR3. Germline values: CDR1 SGHVS, CDR2 FNYEAQ. Germline trimming cut 5 bases from V and 5 bases from J; bases unmatched to any gene: 10. CDR3 DNA: TGTGCCAGCAGCATACAGGGGGCTTCAACTAACAATGAGCAGTTCTTC. Its translation is CASSIQGASTNNEQFF.

This clonotype occurred a few times. The J gene is TRBJ1-6, the V gene TRBV20-1, with 7 bases matching TRBD1. Germline V gene data show CDR1 as DFQATT and CDR2 as SNEGSKA (reference sequence). Trimming at V came to 6 bases and at J to 6 bases, leaving 11 bases not matched to a gene. The CDR3 runs to 15 residues. CDR3 coding DNA: TGCAGTGCCCCAGTCGGCAGGGGGAGTAATTCACCCCTCCACTTT. Translating gives CSAPVGRGSNSPLHF.

This clonotype showed up many times. This chain uses TRBV9 with TRBJ2-1; D not certain. This CDR3 has 16 amino acids. V was pared by 2 bases and J by 4 bases, with 16 bases between. Germline CDR1 reads SGDLS; CDR2 reads YYNGEE. DNA for the CDR3: TGTGCCAGCAGCGTTCTCATTAGGCCCTCATACAATGAGCAGTTCTTC. Translation: CASSVLIRPSYNEQFF.

The J gene is TRBJ1-2, the V gene TRBV4-3, with D unclear. The CDR3 spans 15 residues. Between the trimmed V and J ends, which lost 1 base and 0 bases, there was a span of 9 bases. Per the germline V gene, CDR1 is LGHNA and CDR2 is YSLEER. This chain's CDR3 is CASSQVPGSNYGYTF. CDR3 DNA: TGCGCCAGCAGCCAAGTTCCGGGATCTAACTATGGCTACACCTTC.

In its sample, this clonotype was seen many times. The chain employs TRBV5-5 and TRBJ2-7; 7 bases map to TRBD2. The V gene end was trimmed by 4 bases and the J gene end by 1 base; junction bases not matched to a gene: 8. The CDR3 has 15 residues. Germline assignment: CDR1 SGHKS and CDR2 YYEKEE (reference sequence). The CDR3 is CASSGPSGISYEQYF. The CDR3 DNA reads TGTGCCAGCAGCGGTCCTAGCGGTATTTCCTACGAGCAGTACTTC.

This clonotype appeared many times. Here the CDR3 DNA reads TGCGCCAGCAGCTTCAGTGGTAGTAGCAATCAGCCCCAGCATTTT. This gives the protein CASSFSGSSNQPQHF. V and J are TRBV5-1 and TRBJ1-5; D unresolved. There are 15 residues in the CDR3. Trimming cost V 2 bases and J 0 bases, with 9 bases left between them. Germline V gene sequence: CDR1 SGHRS, CDR2 YFSETQ.

The sample holds many counts of this clonotype. This chain uses TRBV20-1 with TRBJ2-1; TRBD2 aligns across 8 bases. Germline-derived CDR1 and CDR2 are DFQATT and SNEGSKA (reference sequence). The CDR3 spans 13 residues. J gave up 8 bases and V 4 bases, and 7 bases lay outside the gene matches. The DNA of the CDR3 is TGCAGTGCTAAAGCGGGAGATTTCGATGAGCAGTTCTTC. Translating it yields CSAKAGDFDEQFF.

This chain links TRBV7-2 with TRBJ2-3; D is uncertain. CDR1 SGHTA and CDR2 FQGNSA come from the germline V gene. The CDR3 contains 12 residues. V dropped 1 base and J dropped 13 bases, with 12 bases sitting between them. In DNA form, the CDR3 reads TGTGCCAGCAGCTTAGACGGACCCTATAAGTATTTT. Its translation: CASSLDGPYKYF.

This clonotype appeared many times. The CDR3 DNA follows: TGCAGTGCTGCGCTAGCGGGAGGGAATGAGCAGTTCTTC. It specifies CSAALAGGNEQFF. V and J are TRBV20-1 and TRBJ2-1; TRBD2 matches 12 bases. J lost 7 bases, V lost 5 bases, and 3 bases had no gene match. This CDR3 comprises 13 residues. Germline CDR1 is DFQATT and CDR2 is SNEGSKA (reference sequence).

This sequence joins TRBV20-1 and TRBJ2-7; 9 bases line up with TRBD2. The trim removed 1 base at V and 0 bases at J, leaving 4 bases unmatched. Germline lookup yields CDR1 DFQATT and CDR2 SNEGSKA (reference sequence). The CDR3 is made up of 15 amino acids. The CDR3 loop is CSARVPGLASYEQYF. DNA of the CDR3: TGCAGTGCTAGAGTCCCGGGACTAGCCTCCTACGAGCAGTACTTC.

The chain combines TRBV4-3 with TRBJ2-1; TRBD2 might be the D (5 bases). Trimming shortened V by 0 bases and J by 7 bases, and 16 bases separated the two germline ends. The CDR3 is 16 amino acids. Germline CDR1 and CDR2: LGHNA and YSLEER. The CDR3 region is CASSQEPGIGWNEQFF. The DNA for the CDR3 is TGCGCCAGCAGCCAAGAACCCGGGATAGGGTGGAATGAGCAGTTCTTC.

This clonotype was counted ten times or more. The genes are TRBV28 and TRBJ2-7; 9 bases align to TRBD2. Germline V gives CDR1 MDHEN, CDR2 SYDVKM. The V gene end was trimmed by 6 bases and the J gene end by 2 bases; junction bases not matched to a gene: 5. The CDR3 totals 14 residues. CDR3 loop: CASSSGGPAYEQYF. CDR3 nucleotides: TGTGCCAGCAGCAGCGGGGGGCCAGCCTACGAGCAGTACTTC. The entire variable domain, with the rest obtained from reference TRBV28 and TRBJ2-7, is as follows: DVKVTQSSRYLVKRTGEKVFLECVQDMDHENMFWYRQDPGLGLRLIYFSYDVKMKEKGDIPEGYSVSREKKERFSLILESASTNQTSMYLCASSSGGPAYEQYFGPGTRLTVT.

This clonotype was seen ten or more times. The rearrangement uses TRBV7-2 and TRBJ2-7; 7 bases are a match to TRBD1. CDR1 SGHTA and CDR2 FQGNSA come from the germline V gene. This CDR3 contains 13 residues. The V and J ends lost 5 bases and 5 bases, in that order; junction bases with no gene match: 6. CDR3 protein: CASSQQGTHEQYF. The DNA of the CDR3 is TGTGCCAGCAGCCAACAGGGGACCCACGAGCAGTACTTC.

This clonotype was picked up a small number of times. The J gene is TRBJ2-7, the V gene TRBV28; D possibly uses TRBD1 or TRBD2 (5 bases each). V gave up 1 base and J gave up 2 bases, with 15 bases separating them. This CDR3 has 16 amino acids. Germline CDR1 is MDHEN and CDR2 is SYDVKM. This chain's CDR3 is CASSLFPGTNPYEQYF. For the CDR3, the DNA is TGTGCCAGCAGTTTATTCCCAGGGACGAATCCCTACGAGCAGTACTTC.

V usage is TRBV3-1 and J usage is TRBJ1-6; D gene unclear. Between the trimmed V and J ends, which lost 2 bases and 6 bases, there was a span of 2 bases. The CDR3 contains 12 residues. The germline V gene encodes CDR1 LGHDT and CDR2 YNNKEL (reference sequence). The CDR3 loop is CASSQPNSPLHF. For the CDR3, the DNA is TGTGCCAGCAGCCAACCTAATTCACCCCTCCACTTT.

There are a few counts of this clonotype. The V call is TRBV6-5, the J call TRBJ1-5, with no clear D. The CDR3 consists of 13 residues. Germline CDR1 MNHEY, CDR2 SVGAGI. V lost 4 bases and J 5 bases, leaving 9 bases between the germline ends. CDR3 in amino acids: CASSSRPDQPQHF. The CDR3 DNA reads as TGTGCCAGCAGTTCCCGGCCCGATCAGCCCCAGCATTTT.